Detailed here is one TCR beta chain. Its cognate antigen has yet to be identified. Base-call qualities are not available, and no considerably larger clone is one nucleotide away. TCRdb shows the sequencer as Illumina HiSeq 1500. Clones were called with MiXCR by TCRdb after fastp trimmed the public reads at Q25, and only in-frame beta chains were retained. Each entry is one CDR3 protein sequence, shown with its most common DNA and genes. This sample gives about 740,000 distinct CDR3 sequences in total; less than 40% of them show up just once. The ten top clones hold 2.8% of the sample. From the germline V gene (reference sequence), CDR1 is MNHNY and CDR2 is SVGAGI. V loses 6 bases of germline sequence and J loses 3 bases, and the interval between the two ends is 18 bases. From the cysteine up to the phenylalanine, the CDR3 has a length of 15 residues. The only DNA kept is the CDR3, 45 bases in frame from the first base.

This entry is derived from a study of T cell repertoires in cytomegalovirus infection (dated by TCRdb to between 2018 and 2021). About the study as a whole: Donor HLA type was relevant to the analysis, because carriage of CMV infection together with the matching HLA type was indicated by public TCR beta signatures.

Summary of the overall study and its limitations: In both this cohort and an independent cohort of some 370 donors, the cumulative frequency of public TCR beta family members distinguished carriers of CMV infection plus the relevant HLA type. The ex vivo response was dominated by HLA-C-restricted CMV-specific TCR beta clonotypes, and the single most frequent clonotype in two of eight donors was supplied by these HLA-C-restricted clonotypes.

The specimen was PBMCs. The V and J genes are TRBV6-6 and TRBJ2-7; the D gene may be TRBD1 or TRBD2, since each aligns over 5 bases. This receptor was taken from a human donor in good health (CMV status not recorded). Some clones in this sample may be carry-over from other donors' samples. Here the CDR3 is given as CASRNRDERVYEQYF. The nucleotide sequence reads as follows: TGTGCCAGCAGGAACCGGGACGAGAGGGTCTACGAGCAGTACTTC.